This T cell receptor beta chain was captured in a study of T-cell memory formation after mild COVID-19. Study-level background: Clustering of TCRs was largely donor specific.

This clonotype came up a few times. What it binds is unknown. Study conclusions and caveats: Clones which contracted sat mainly in CM and EM if CD4+, and in EMRA if CD8+.

The CDR3 loop spans 14 amino acids. The V gene's germline CDR1 is MNHEY and CDR2 SVGAGI. The V gene end was trimmed by 2 bases and the J gene end by 6 bases; junction bases not matched to a gene: 0. MiXCR was run by TCRdb on the 5' RACE reads, yielding one entry per CDR3 protein. The sample shows roughly 86,000 distinct CDR3 sequences, approximately 16% of them seen only once. Sequencing was performed on PBMCs or a T cell subset sorted from them (not recorded which). The V gene is TRBV6-5, the J gene TRBJ2-1; TRBD2 aligns across 11 bases. The receptor was derived from a man aged 18 to 29 who had mild COVID-19 (a few samples of this study predate the infection). Cell type and time point are not known. The CDR3 nucleotides are TGTGCCAGCAGTTACGGGACTAGCGGCAATGAGCAGTTCTTC. Translation: CASSYGTSGNEQFF.